The sequence of this T cell receptor beta chain was determined in a study of radiotherapy plus CTLA-4 blockade in lung cancer (dated by TCRdb to about 2018). At the level of the whole study: Among enrolled patients, about 19% had an objective response and 30% to 40% reached disease control.

Concerning this clone itself: There is no known antigen for this receptor. One base away there is no much larger clone; base qualities are not given.

Trimming removed 0 bases from V and 0 bases from J, leaving 11 bases between the germline ends. From a lookup of the germline V gene, CDR1 and CDR2 are MNHEY and SVGAGI. The CDR3 runs 16 amino acids, cysteine and phenylalanine included. The DNA shown is the 48-base CDR3, in frame from base 1. The study evaluated CTLA-4 blockade (ipilimumab) given together with focal radiation therapy in patients who had chemo-refractory metastatic non-small-cell lung cancer. Library prep was done by the immunoSEQ multiplex PCR assay. The clones in this table, taken by TCRdb from immuneACCESS, are in-frame only. Not every clone is retained; where verified, under half of the shortfall comes from an unresolved V gene, and the cause of the rest is unknown. Within this sample are tens of thousands of clones, with about 78% of them counted one time only. Less than 4% of the sample is taken by the ten largest. Study-wide conclusions, independent of this receptor: After treatment with radiotherapy and ipilimumab, TCR clones that originated in tumors expanded in peripheral blood. Increased serum interferon-beta after radiation, together with early dynamic changes in blood T cell clones, were reported to be the strongest predictors of response.

The chain couples TRBV6-5 to TRBJ2-5, with the D segment identity uncertain. The sequences come from peripheral blood, collected from a patient treated with radiotherapy plus ipilimumab. The source is a human donor with non-small cell lung cancer who had a partial response to radiotherapy plus ipilimumab. Some clones in this sample may be carry-over from other donors' samples. The DNA is TGTGCCAGCAGTTACTCTAATCCTACGTACCAAGAGACCCAGTACTTC. Its product reads: CASSYSNPTYQETQYF.